This section outlines one TCR beta chain sequence together with its context. No antigen is known for it. No per-base quality is available; no much larger clone lies one base away. This specimen belongs to a study of blood T cell repertoires in COVID-19 (dated by TCRdb to between 2020 and 2021). A note on the overall study: Collaborator samples came from the United States, Italy and Spain and covered acute and convalescent phases of COVID-19. HLA class I and class II types, where available, came from metadata supplied by the sample provider rather than from assay-based typing. The prospective study material was composed of cDNA or gDNA derived from T cells, B-cell-depleted T cells, or PBMCs. Nearly every sample came with metadata listing a de-identified subject ID, COVID-19 status, age in years and sex. The dataset comprised deeply sampled blood TCRbeta repertoires from subjects exposed to, actively infected with, or recovered from COVID-19. Samples came from the ongoing ImmuneRACE study (first 160 participants) plus 1,254 subjects from 6 global collaborators. The repertoires were released in a freely available public database meant as a resource for research on the immune response to SARS-CoV-2.

Beyond this particular receptor, the publication reports: Clinical and demographic metadata were provided uncurated, with the amount varying by source and participant.

Sequences LNHDA (CDR1) and SQIVND (CDR2) are obtained from the germline V gene (reference sequence). The CDR3 starts with the cysteine, ends with the phenylalanine, and has 14 residues. CDR3 DNA only is kept here, 42 bases in frame from base 1. Trimming costs V 9 bases and J 7 bases, and their ends lie 19 bases apart. In Seattle, one collaborating source enrolled patients while the infection was active and tracked those patients longitudinally over the course of disease. Whole blood was collected in K2EDTA tubes by collaborating institutions according to the institutions' own protocols. For TCRbeta analysis, collaborators shipped samples as frozen whole blood, isolated PBMCs, or DNA extracted from either of those sample types. The immunoSEQ Assay, a bias-controlled multiplex PCR, was used to amplify TCRbeta CDR3 regions from genomic DNA. Per the authors' processing: The number of nucleated cells in each sample was estimated from the amplification of reference gene primers within the assay. Sequence reads were collapsed and filtered to measure the absolute abundance of every unique TCRbeta CDR3 rearrangement. For each sample, productive Simpson clonality was calculated as the square root of Simpson's diversity index across productive rearrangements. TCRdb stores this immuneACCESS table with in-frame sequences only. Part of the clones is absent; in the studies checked, under half of the shortfall reflects unresolved V genes, and no reason is known for the rest. V, J and clone size were drawn from that table, and D and trimming were deduced from the DNA. The sample yields 300,000 to 350,000 clones; 85% to 90% were counted once. The leading ten clones occupy around 1% of the sample.

Recombination joined TRBV19 with TRBJ2-1, with the D gene not clear enough to name. The source is a woman aged 40 to 50 with COVID-19, enrolled during active disease. The sequenced sample consisted of peripheral blood. CDR3 protein: CASDLTGLGNEQFF. At the DNA level, the sequence is TGTGCCAGCGATTTGACGGGTTTAGGTAATGAGCAGTTCTTC.